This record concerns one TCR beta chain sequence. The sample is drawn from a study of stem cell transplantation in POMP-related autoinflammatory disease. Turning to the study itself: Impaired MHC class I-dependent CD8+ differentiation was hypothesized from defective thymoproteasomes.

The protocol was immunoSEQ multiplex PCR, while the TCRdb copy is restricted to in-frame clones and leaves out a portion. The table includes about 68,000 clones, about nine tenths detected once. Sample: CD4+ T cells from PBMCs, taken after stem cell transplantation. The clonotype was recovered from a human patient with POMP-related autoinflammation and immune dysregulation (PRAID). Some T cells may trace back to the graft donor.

The CDR3 nucleotides are TGTGCCAGCAGTGTGGTTCAGGGGGCACCTAATCAGCCCCAGCATTTT. Encoded protein: CASSVVQGAPNQPQHF. The V and J genes are TRBV28 and TRBJ1-5; 8 nucleotides line up with TRBD1. This CDR3 contains 16 residues. CDR1 and CDR2 (germline): MDHEN, SYDVKM. V was clipped by 5 bases and J by 4 bases; unmatched bases: 10.